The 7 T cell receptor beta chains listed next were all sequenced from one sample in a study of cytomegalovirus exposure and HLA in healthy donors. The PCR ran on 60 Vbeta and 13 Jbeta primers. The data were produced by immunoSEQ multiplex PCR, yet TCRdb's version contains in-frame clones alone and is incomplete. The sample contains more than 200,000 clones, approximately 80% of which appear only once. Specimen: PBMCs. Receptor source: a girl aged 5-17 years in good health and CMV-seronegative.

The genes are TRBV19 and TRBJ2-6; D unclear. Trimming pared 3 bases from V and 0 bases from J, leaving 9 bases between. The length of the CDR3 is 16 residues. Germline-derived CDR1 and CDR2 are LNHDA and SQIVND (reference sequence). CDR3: CASSMLPGSGANVLTF. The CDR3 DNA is TGTGCCAGTAGTATGTTACCGGGCTCTGGGGCCAACGTCCTGACTTTC.

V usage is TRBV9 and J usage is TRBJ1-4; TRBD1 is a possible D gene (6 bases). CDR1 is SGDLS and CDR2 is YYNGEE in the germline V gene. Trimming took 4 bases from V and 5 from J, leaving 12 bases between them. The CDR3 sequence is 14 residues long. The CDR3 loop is CASSLRQANEKLFF. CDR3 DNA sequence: TGTGCCAGCAGCTTACGACAGGCGAATGAAAAACTGTTTTTT.

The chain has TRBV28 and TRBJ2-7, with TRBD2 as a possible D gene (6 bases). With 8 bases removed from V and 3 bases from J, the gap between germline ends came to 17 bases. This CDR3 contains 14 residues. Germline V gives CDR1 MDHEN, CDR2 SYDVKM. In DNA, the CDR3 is TGTGCCAGCCTTACCCGGGGGAGATTCTACGAGCAGTACTTC. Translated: CASLTRGRFYEQYF.

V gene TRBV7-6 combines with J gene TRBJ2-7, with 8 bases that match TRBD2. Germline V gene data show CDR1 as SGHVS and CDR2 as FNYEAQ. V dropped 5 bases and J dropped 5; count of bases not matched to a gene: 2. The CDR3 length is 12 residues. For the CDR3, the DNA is TGTGCCAGCAGCCCGGGGGGGGACGAGCAGTACTTC. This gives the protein CASSPGGDEQYF.

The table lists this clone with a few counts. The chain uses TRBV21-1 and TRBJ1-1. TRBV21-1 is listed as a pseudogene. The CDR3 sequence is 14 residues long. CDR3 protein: CASRAYGVNTEAFF. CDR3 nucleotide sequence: TGTGCCAGCAGAGCCTATGGTGTGAACACTGAAGCTTTCTTT.

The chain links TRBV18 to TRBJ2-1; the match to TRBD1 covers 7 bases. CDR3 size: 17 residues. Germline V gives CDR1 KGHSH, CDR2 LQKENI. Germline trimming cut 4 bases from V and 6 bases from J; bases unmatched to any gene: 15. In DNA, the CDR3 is TGTGCCAGCTCACTCAACTCACCGGGACAGCCTACCAATGAGCAGTTCTTC. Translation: CASSLNSPGQPTNEQFF.

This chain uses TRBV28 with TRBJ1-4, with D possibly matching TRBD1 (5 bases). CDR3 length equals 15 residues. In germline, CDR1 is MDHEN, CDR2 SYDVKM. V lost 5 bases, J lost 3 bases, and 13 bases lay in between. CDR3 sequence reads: CASSTAGLANEKLFF. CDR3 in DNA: TGTGCCAGCAGTACCGCAGGGTTGGCTAATGAAAAACTGTTTTTT.